This T cell receptor beta chain was recorded in a study of T cell repertoires in cytomegalovirus infection. TCRdb redid the calling of the reads with MiXCR, one entry per CDR3 protein. The data contain 630,000 or so distinct CDR3 sequences, around 24% of them singletons. The V gene's germline CDR1 is SGHDN and CDR2 FVKESK. Trimming cost V 4 bases and J 7 bases, with 19 bases left between them. This CDR3 region has 16 residues. The sample comprised CD8+ T cells from PBMCs. This TCR derives from a human donor in good health (CMV status not recorded). Some clones in this sample may be carry-over from other donors' samples. This sequence joins TRBV14 and TRBJ2-2; D gene uncertain. CDR3 region: CASSLWVVAEGGELFF. The CDR3 DNA reads as TGTGCCAGCAGCCTTTGGGTGGTAGCAGAAGGCGGGGAGCTGTTTTTT.